A single sample is the source of the 5 T cell receptor beta chains below, sequenced in a study of blood T cells in healthy people across ages. PCR was performed a second time for about 7 to 12 cycles using a sample-barcoded 5' primer and a J-beta primer mix. MiXCR, run by TCRdb on the 5' RACE reads, gives a single entry per CDR3 protein. This table holds over 1.5 million distinct CDR3 sequences, roughly 52% found once. Sequences were obtained from blood. The receptors originated from a woman aged 40-49 years in good health.

This clonotype was detected only a few times. The chain carries TRBV5-5 and TRBJ1-6; 10 bases are a match to TRBD1. V lost 6 bases, J lost 8 bases, and 8 bases stayed unmatched. There are 15 residues in the CDR3. CDR1 is SGHKS, CDR2 YYEKEE, per germline (reference sequence). The CDR3 protein is CASKSGTGVYSPLHF. CDR3 DNA sequence: TGTGCCAGCAAATCCGGGACAGGGGTTTATTCACCCCTCCACTTT.

The chain has TRBV7-3 and TRBJ2-3, with 15 bases matching TRBD2. Germline V gene sequence: CDR1 SGHTA, CDR2 FQGTGA. The ends lost 5 bases at V and 4 bases at J; junction bases unmatched: 7. The CDR3 spans 17 residues. The CDR3, as DNA: TGTGCCAGCAGCCGAGGGACTAGCGGGGGGAGGTCAGATACGCAGTATTTT. This gives the protein CASSRGTSGGRSDTQYF.

In this sample, this clonotype turned up a few times. The V and J genes are TRBV6-6 and TRBJ2-1, with D tentatively TRBD2 (5 bases). CDR3 length equals 14 residues. Trimming cost V 2 bases and J 7 bases, with 12 bases left between them. Germline CDR1 and CDR2: MNHNY and SVGAGI (reference sequence). The CDR3 is CASSYVGERNEQFF. In nucleotides, the CDR3 is TGTGCCAGCAGTTACGTCGGGGAACGAAATGAGCAGTTCTTC.

The chain carries TRBV6-5 and TRBJ2-6, with D uncertain. V lost 6 bases and J lost 0, with 9 bases in between. Germline V gene data show CDR1 as MNHEY and CDR2 as SVGAGI. The CDR3 is made up of 15 amino acids. The CDR3 reads CASRSTFSGANVLTF. The DNA for the CDR3 is TGTGCCAGCAGATCGACATTCTCTGGGGCCAACGTCCTGACTTTC.

The J gene is TRBJ2-3, the V gene TRBV12-3 or TRBV12-4; D gene uncertain. The V and J ends lost 4 bases and 1 base respectively, with 12 bases between them. This CDR3 contains 15 residues. The CDR3 DNA reads as TGTGCCAGCAGTTCCCTCGGCGCGGGCACAGATACGCAGTATTTT. Translating gives CASSSLGAGTDTQYF.